The 30 T cell receptor beta chains in this list originate from one sample, sequenced in a study of T cell clusters in autoimmune cytopenias. Multiplex touch-down PCR amplified TRB using TRB-A and TRB-B pools in one tube. Following a re-call of the multiplex PCR reads, TCRdb has one entry per CDR3 protein and lacks DNA. The table gives thousands of distinct CDR3 sequences; the top ten clones make up about 48% of it. TRB was amplified from 250 ng of peripheral blood genomic DNA per sample. Sequencing input: peripheral blood. These receptors came from a human donor with an autoimmune cytopenia or autoimmune hepatitis (not recorded which).

The chain joins TRBV24-1 to TRBJ2-5; TCRdb's D gene call, TRBD2, goes unchecked for lack of DNA. Germline CDR1 and CDR2: KGHDR and SFDVKD. The CDR3 spans 21 residues. CDR3 protein: CATSDSGRAGLAGATWKTQYF.

The V and J genes are TRBV12-3 or TRBV12-4 and TRBJ2-1; no DNA is available, so the TRBD1 call from TCRdb remains unchecked. The CDR3 runs to 18 residues. The CDR3 loop is CASSLSFSGSFSYNEQFF.

Measured by frequency, this clonotype is hyperexpanded (1% or more). The chain carries TRBV12-3 or TRBV12-4 and TRBJ1-2; the D call of TRBD1 rests on TCRdb alone, since no DNA is present to check it. The CDR3 is 13 amino acids. The CDR3 sequence is CASRLTGARGYTF.

V gene TRBV30 combines with J gene TRBJ2-5; TCRdb returns TRBD2, unconfirmable since there is no DNA. The germline V gene has CDR1 GTSNPN and CDR2 SVGIG (reference sequence). The CDR3 runs 15 residues. This CDR3 reads CAWTPGLAVQETQYF. Together with reference TRBV30 and TRBJ2-5, the CDR3 gives the full variable domain: SQTIHQWPATLVQPVGSPLSLECTVEGTSNPNLYWYRQAAGRGLQLLFYSVGIGQISSEVPQNLSASRPQDRQFILSSKKLLLSDSGFYLCAWTPGLAVQETQYFGPGTRLLVL.

By frequency, this clonotype is medium-sized. The V call is TRBV19, the J call TRBJ1-2; TCRdb proposes TRBD1, but this gene call is untestable without DNA. There are 13 residues in the CDR3. Germline assignment: CDR1 LNHDA and CDR2 SQIVND (reference sequence). The chain's CDR3 is CAIAQGTHYGYTF.

The CDR3: CASSSNSDFRNTEAFF. The chain employs TRBV11-1 and TRBJ1-1. The CDR3 has 16 amino acids. The germline V gene encodes CDR1 SGHAT and CDR2 FQDESV (reference sequence).

The chain is built from TRBV24-1 and TRBJ2-6; the TCRdb D gene call, TRBD1, has no DNA to confirm it. The CDR3 is made up of 21 amino acids. In germline, CDR1 is KGHDR, CDR2 SFDVKD. The CDR3 loop reads CATSDPLWSSGQPSGANVLTF.

This chain's CDR3 is CSAREFQGNSPLHF. The chain couples TRBV20-1 to TRBJ1-6; TCRdb calls TRBD1, which cannot be checked without DNA. The CDR3 is made up of 14 amino acids. Germline V gene sequence: CDR1 DFQATT, CDR2 SNEGSKA (reference sequence).

The chain uses TRBV28 and TRBJ1-2; TCRdb's assignment of TRBD1 cannot be checked, as there is no DNA. Germline-derived CDR1 and CDR2 are MDHEN and SYDVKM. The CDR3 covers 13 residues. The CDR3 sequence is CASSPSGDYGYTF.

The chain recombines TRBV6-5 with TRBJ2-6. CDR1 is MNHEY and CDR2 is SVGAGI in the germline V gene. The CDR3 consists of 15 residues. This CDR3 reads CASSYSPSGANVLTF.

The rearrangement uses TRBV20-1 and TRBJ1-6; TCRdb selects TRBD1, and the lack of DNA leaves this call unchecked. In germline, CDR1 is DFQATT, CDR2 SNEGSKA (reference sequence). The CDR3 consists of 17 residues. Here the CDR3 reads CSARDLQGVGYNSPLHF.

CDR3 protein: CATMKESISGNTIYF. This sequence joins TRBV18 and TRBJ1-3. There are 15 residues in the CDR3. Germline-derived CDR1 and CDR2 are KGHSH and LQKENI.

By frequency, this clonotype registers medium-sized (0.01 to 0.1%). This sequence joins TRBV29-1 and TRBJ1-1; as DNA is missing, the TRBD1 call by TCRdb cannot be tested. The CDR3 length is 13 residues. The germline V gene has CDR1 SQVTM and CDR2 ANQGSEA. This CDR3 is CSVEVQGATEAFF.

The J gene is TRBJ2-7, the V gene TRBV10-3. CDR1 is ENHRY and CDR2 is SYGVKD in the germline V gene. The CDR3 is 13 residues long. CDR3 sequence reads: CAISESLGYEQYF.

This chain connects TRBV7-3 to TRBJ2-5; without DNA, the TCRdb call of TRBD2 cannot be checked. In germline, CDR1 is SGHTA, CDR2 FQGTGA. This CDR3 spans 13 amino acids. This chain's CDR3 is CASSLGLAETQYF.

This clonotype is identified as medium-sized (0.01 to 0.1%) from frequency. The chain couples TRBV6-5 to TRBJ2-2. Germline V lookup: CDR1 MNHEY, CDR2 SVGAGI. The CDR3 runs to 16 residues. The CDR3 protein is CASSYSEWTNTGELFF.

This clonotype counts as medium-sized (0.01 to 0.1%) by frequency. This chain uses TRBV27 with TRBJ2-5; TCRdb's D call of TRBD2 is untestable without DNA. There are 15 residues in the CDR3. Germline V gene lookup returns CDR1 MNHEY and CDR2 SMNVEV (reference sequence). The CDR3 here is CASISLAGGRETQYF.

The rearrangement links TRBV5-1 to TRBJ2-5; the D call from TCRdb, TRBD2, cannot be confirmed without DNA. CDR3 length equals 15 residues. The germline V gene has CDR1 SGHRS and CDR2 YFSETQ. The CDR3 region is CASSLSPGTSREQYF.

This clonotype ranks as medium-sized in terms of frequency. The chain has TRBV27 and TRBJ1-6; TCRdb indicates TRBD1, and absent DNA this call remains unverified. The CDR3 sequence is 13 residues long. From germline, CDR1 is MNHEY and CDR2 SMNVEV (reference sequence). The CDR3 protein is CAARGQGNSPLHF.

Measured by frequency, this clonotype is medium-sized. This chain joins TRBV6-5 and TRBJ2-5; the D call from TCRdb, TRBD1, cannot be confirmed without DNA. CDR1 is MNHEY, CDR2 SVGAGI, per germline. The CDR3 has 17 residues. CDR3 sequence reads: CASSYRGGAGGQETQYF.

This chain joins TRBV6-2 or TRBV6-3 and TRBJ1-1. The CDR3 length is 13 residues. Germline V CDR1 and CDR2: MNHEY, SVGEGT. CDR3: CASSRLMNTEAFF.

This clonotype is called medium-sized based on its frequency. The chain links TRBV6-1 to TRBJ1-4; the D gene TCRdb calls, TRBD1, cannot be checked with no DNA. The CDR3 sequence is 14 residues long. From germline, CDR1 is MNHNS and CDR2 SASEGT. CDR3 in amino acids: CASRTGTGAEKLFF.

This rearrangement joins TRBV27 to TRBJ2-2; TCRdb designates TRBD1, a call that cannot be tested without DNA. This CDR3 region has 16 residues. The germline V gene has CDR1 MNHEY and CDR2 SMNVEV (reference sequence). CDR3 loop: CASSLGHRTNTRELFF.

The chain links TRBV30 to TRBJ2-5; the TCRdb D gene call, TRBD1, has no DNA to confirm it. Germline values: CDR1 GTSNPN, CDR2 SVGIG (reference sequence). CDR3 length equals 15 residues. CDR3 amino acids: CAWRAGAWVGETQYF.

V usage is TRBV19 and J usage is TRBJ2-2; TCRdb's D call of TRBD2 is untestable without DNA. Germline assignment: CDR1 LNHDA and CDR2 SQIVND (reference sequence). CDR3 length equals 15 residues. The CDR3 sequence: CASRTSGFLVGELFF.

The chain combines TRBV27 with TRBJ1-4; TCRdb names TRBD1, which stays unverified in the absence of DNA. The CDR3 has 15 residues. CDR1 and CDR2 (germline): MNHEY, SMNVEV (reference sequence). CDR3: CASSDRGDTNEKLFF. The variable domain in full, completed from reference TRBV27 and TRBJ1-4, reads EAQVTQNPRYLITVTGKKLTVTCSQNMNHEYMSWYRQDPGLGLRQIYYSMNVEVTDKGDVPEGYKVSRKEKRNFPLILESPSPNQTSLYFCASSDRGDTNEKLFFGSGTQLSVL.

The chain carries TRBV11-2 and TRBJ1-1. The CDR3 is 13 residues long. In germline, CDR1 is SGHAT, CDR2 FQNNGV. CDR3 region: CASSSDWNTEAFF.

This chain links TRBV30 with TRBJ1-4. The CDR3 contains 12 residues. CDR1 GTSNPN and CDR2 SVGIG come from the germline V gene (reference sequence). CDR3 residues: CALRGSNEKLFF.

In terms of frequency, this clonotype is medium-sized (0.01 to 0.1%). CDR3 in amino acids: CASSYGLKMEKLFF. The rearrangement joins TRBV6-5 to TRBJ1-4. CDR1 is MNHEY and CDR2 is SVGAGI in the germline V gene. The CDR3 totals 14 residues.

The rearrangement uses TRBV5-1 and TRBJ1-2. CDR1 is SGHRS and CDR2 is YFSETQ in the germline V gene. This CDR3 comprises 13 residues. The CDR3: CASSLSQNYGYTF.